The 20 T cell receptor beta chains below come from one sample, sequenced in a study of T cells expressing NK-cell markers. Reanalyzing the 5' RACE reads, TCRdb keeps one entry per CDR3 protein, without DNA. The specimen's table records around 110,000 distinct CDR3 sequences. The sequencing input was blood T cells: a sorted CD56 or NKG2C T cell subset, CD4+ or CD8+ T cells, or bulk PBMC T cells (not recorded which). Source of these receptors: a woman between 18 and 69 years old in good health.

This chain uses TRBV12-3 or TRBV12-4 with TRBJ2-2; the TCRdb D gene call, TRBD1, has no DNA to confirm it. The CDR3 consists of 15 residues. CDR3 protein: CASSSGTGVAGELFF.

The CDR3 spells CSVTPGTSGSYEQYF. The V and J genes are TRBV29-1 and TRBJ2-7; TCRdb indicates TRBD2, and absent DNA this call remains unverified. CDR1 is SQVTM and CDR2 is ANQGSEA in the germline V gene. This CDR3 is 15 amino acids long.

The chain recombines TRBV7-2 with TRBJ2-3; the TCRdb D gene call, TRBD1, has no DNA to confirm it. Germline V gene data show CDR1 as SGHTA and CDR2 as FQGNSA. This CDR3 comprises 14 residues. CDR3 region: CASSFWGFTDTQYF.

The chain employs TRBV7-9 and TRBJ2-1; the D call of TRBD2 rests on TCRdb alone, since no DNA is present to check it. The CDR3 spans 12 residues. Germline V CDR1 and CDR2: SEHNR, FQNEAQ (reference sequence). Here the CDR3 reads CAIRWAIDEQFF.

The V gene is TRBV7-9, the J gene TRBJ2-3; TCRdb proposes TRBD1, but this gene call is untestable without DNA. Germline V gene data show CDR1 as SEHNR and CDR2 as FQNEAQ (reference sequence). This CDR3 contains 15 residues. The CDR3 loop reads CASSPRSGDADTQYF.

The rearrangement joins TRBV11-2 to TRBJ2-7; TCRdb gives TRBD2 as the D gene, but with no DNA this cannot be confirmed. From germline, CDR1 is SGHAT and CDR2 FQNNGV. CDR3 length: 15 residues. The CDR3 protein is CASSSASGRNYEQYF.

This chain joins TRBV9 and TRBJ1-3; TCRdb proposes TRBD1, but this gene call is untestable without DNA. The CDR3 covers 14 residues. Germline CDR1 reads SGDLS; CDR2 reads YYNGEE. The chain's CDR3 is CASSAGQGVSTIYF.

The chain recombines TRBV5-4 with TRBJ1-1; without DNA, the TCRdb call of TRBD1 cannot be checked. The CDR3 contains 15 residues. Germline loops: CDR1 SGHNT, CDR2 YYREEE (reference sequence). The CDR3 is CASSQYAGGNTEAFF. Full variable domain (rest looked up from reference TRBV5-4 and TRBJ1-1): ETGVTQSPTHLIKTRGQQVTLRCSSQSGHNTVSWYQQALGQGPQFIFQYYREEENGRGNFPPRFSGLQFPNYSSELNVNALELDDSALYLCASSQYAGGNTEAFFGQGTRLTVV.

The chain joins TRBV10-3 to TRBJ2-6; the TCRdb call, TRBD2, lacks DNA for checking. This CDR3 region has 18 residues. Germline-derived CDR1 and CDR2 are ENHRY and SYGVKD. CDR3 in amino acids: CAIMTWTSGDSGANVLTF.

The rearrangement joins TRBV28 to TRBJ1-1; TCRdb picks TRBD1, but there is no DNA to check that call. CDR3 length equals 13 residues. Germline CDR1 is MDHEN and CDR2 is SYDVKM. The CDR3 sequence is CASSPGWGTEAFF.

The chain joins TRBV11-1 to TRBJ2-4; there is no DNA to check the TCRdb D call of TRBD1. The CDR3 length is 18 residues. Germline loops: CDR1 SGHAT, CDR2 FQDESV (reference sequence). The CDR3 loop is CASSDTSGTAKAKNIQYF.

The V and J genes are TRBV11-2 and TRBJ2-3; TCRdb's D call of TRBD1 is untestable without DNA. The CDR3 length is 17 residues. Germline values: CDR1 SGHAT, CDR2 FQNNGV. CDR3: CASSFPTSDRGVRAQYF.

The chain links TRBV15 to TRBJ2-1. The CDR3 sequence is 13 residues long. CDR1 and CDR2 (germline): LNHNV, YYDKDF (reference sequence). This CDR3 reads CATRRSSYNEQFF.

This chain links TRBV29-1 with TRBJ1-2; TCRdb's assignment of TRBD1 cannot be checked, as there is no DNA. The CDR3 extends over 12 amino acids. Looked up from germline, CDR1 is SQVTM and CDR2 is ANQGSEA. The CDR3 here is CSVERGTGVLTF.

The chain combines TRBV20-1 with TRBJ2-2; the TRBD2 assignment by TCRdb is unverifiable without DNA. Germline values: CDR1 DFQATT, CDR2 SNEGSKA (reference sequence). This CDR3 is built from 16 residues. The CDR3 sequence is CSASDLAGGFTGELFF.

The CDR3 is CSGDSGSSYNEQFF. The gene calls are TRBV29-1 and TRBJ2-1; TCRdb indicates TRBD2, and absent DNA this call remains unverified. Per germline, CDR1 SQVTM and CDR2 ANQGSEA. CDR3 length: 14 residues.

The chain uses TRBV20-1 and TRBJ1-1; TCRdb indicates TRBD1, and absent DNA this call remains unverified. Germline-derived CDR1 and CDR2 are DFQATT and SNEGSKA (reference sequence). CDR3 length: 17 residues. This CDR3 reads CSARDPAGSFMNTEAFF.

V and J are TRBV20-1 and TRBJ2-5; TCRdb proposes TRBD1, but this gene call is untestable without DNA. The CDR3 has 15 residues. Germline-derived CDR1 and CDR2 are DFQATT and SNEGSKA (reference sequence). The CDR3 loop reads CSARGVRDSQETQYF.

This chain joins TRBV28 and TRBJ1-5; checking the TCRdb D call of TRBD1 is not possible without DNA. Germline-derived CDR1 and CDR2 are MDHEN and SYDVKM. The CDR3 sequence is 17 residues long. The CDR3: CASSRAERAGGNQPQHF.

This chain links TRBV7-9 with TRBJ2-1; TCRdb's D call, TRBD2, is unchecked because there is no DNA. Germline loops: CDR1 SEHNR, CDR2 FQNEAQ (reference sequence). This CDR3 is 16 amino acids long. CDR3 protein: CASSLAPAGGYNEQFF. The full variable domain, its missing parts supplied by reference TRBV7-9 and TRBJ2-1, is DTGVSQNPRHKITKRGQNVTFRCDPISEHNRLYWYRQTLGQGPEFLTYFQNEAQLEKSRLLSDRFSAERPKGSFSTLEIQRTEQGDSAMYLCASSLAPAGGYNEQFFGPGTRLTVL.